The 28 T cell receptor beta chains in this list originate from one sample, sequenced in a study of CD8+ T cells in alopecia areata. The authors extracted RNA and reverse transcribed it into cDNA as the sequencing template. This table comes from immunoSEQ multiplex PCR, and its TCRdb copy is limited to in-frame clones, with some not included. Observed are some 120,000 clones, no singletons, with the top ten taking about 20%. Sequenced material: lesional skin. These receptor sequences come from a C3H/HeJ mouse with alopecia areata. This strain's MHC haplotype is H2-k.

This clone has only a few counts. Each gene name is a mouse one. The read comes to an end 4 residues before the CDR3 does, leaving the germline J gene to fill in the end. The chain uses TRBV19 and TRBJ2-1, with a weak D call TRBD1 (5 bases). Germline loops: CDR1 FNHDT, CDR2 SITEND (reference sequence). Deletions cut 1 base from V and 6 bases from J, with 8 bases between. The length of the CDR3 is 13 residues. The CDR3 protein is CASSIRQGAEQFF. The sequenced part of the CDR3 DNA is TGTGCCAGCAGTATACGTCAGGGTGCT.

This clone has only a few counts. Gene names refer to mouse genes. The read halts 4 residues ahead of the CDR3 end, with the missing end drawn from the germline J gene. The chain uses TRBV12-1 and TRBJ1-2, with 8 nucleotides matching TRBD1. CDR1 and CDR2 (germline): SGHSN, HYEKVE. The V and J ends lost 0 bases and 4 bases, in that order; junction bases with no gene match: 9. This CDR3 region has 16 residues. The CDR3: CASSLLPTGGGSDYTF. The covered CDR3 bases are TGTGCCAGCTCTCTCCTACCTACAGGGGGAGGCTCC.

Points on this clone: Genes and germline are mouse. CDR3 DNA, as far as it was read: TGTGCCAGCAGACTGGGGGGGACATAT. Translating gives CASRLGGTY. The entire CDR3 is CASRLGGTYEQYF. The chain is built from TRBV13-3 and TRBJ2-7; TRBD2 aligns across 10 bases. The read ends 4 residues early relative to the CDR3; the germline J gene fills the gap. Germline CDR1 reads NNHDY; CDR2 reads SYVADS. The CDR3 length is 13 residues.

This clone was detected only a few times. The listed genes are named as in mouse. CDR3 DNA (partial): TGTGCCAGCAGTATTCTGCTGGGGGGGCGCGAT. Translation gives CASSILLGGRD. The whole CDR3 protein reads CASSILLGGRDEQYF. The J gene is TRBJ2-7, the V gene TRBV19; 10 bases match TRBD2. From the germline J gene comes the end of the CDR3, since the read stops 4 residues before it. Germline CDR1 is FNHDT and CDR2 is SITEND (reference sequence). This CDR3 spans 15 amino acids. Complete variable domain (other parts from reference TRBV19 and TRBJ2-7): GGIITQTPKFLIGQEGQKLTLKCQQNFNHDTMYWYRQDSGKGLRLIYYSITENDLQKGDLSEGYDASREKKSSFSLTVTSAQKNEMAVFLCASSILLGGRDEQYFGPGTRLTVL.

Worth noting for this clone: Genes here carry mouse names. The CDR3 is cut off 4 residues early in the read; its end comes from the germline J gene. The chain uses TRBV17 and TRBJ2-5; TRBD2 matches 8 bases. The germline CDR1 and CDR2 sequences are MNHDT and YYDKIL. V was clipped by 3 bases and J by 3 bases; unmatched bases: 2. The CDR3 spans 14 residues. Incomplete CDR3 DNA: TGTGCTAGCAGTAGGGGGACTGGACAAGAC. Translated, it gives CASSRGTGQD. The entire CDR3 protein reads CASSRGTGQDTQYF. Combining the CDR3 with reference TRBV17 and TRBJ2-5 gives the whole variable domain DTTVKQNPRYKLARVGKPVNLICSQTMNHDTMYWYQKKPNQAPKLLLFYYDKILNREADTFEKFQSSRPNNSFCSLYIGSAGLEYSAMYLCASSRGTGQDTQYFGPGTRLLVL.

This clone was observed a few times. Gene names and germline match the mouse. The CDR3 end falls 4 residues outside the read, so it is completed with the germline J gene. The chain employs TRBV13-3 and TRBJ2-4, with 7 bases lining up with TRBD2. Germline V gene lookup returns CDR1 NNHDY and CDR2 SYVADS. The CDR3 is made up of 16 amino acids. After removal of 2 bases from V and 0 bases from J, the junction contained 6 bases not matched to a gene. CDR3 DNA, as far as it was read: TGTGCCAGCAGTGAGGGGGGGGTGGACAGTCAAAAC. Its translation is CASSEGGVDSQN. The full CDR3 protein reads CASSEGGVDSQNTLYF. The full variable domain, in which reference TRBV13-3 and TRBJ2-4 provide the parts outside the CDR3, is EAAVTQSPRSKVAVTGGKVTLSCHQTNNHDYMYWYRQDTGHGLRLIHYSYVADSTEKGDIPDGYKASRPSQENFSLILELASLSQTAVYFCASSEGGVDSQNTLYFGAGTRLSVL.

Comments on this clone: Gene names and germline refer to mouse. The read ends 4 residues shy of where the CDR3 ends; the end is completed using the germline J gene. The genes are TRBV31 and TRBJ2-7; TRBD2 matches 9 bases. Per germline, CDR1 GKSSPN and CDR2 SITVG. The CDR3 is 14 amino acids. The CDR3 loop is CAWSLHWGAYEQYF. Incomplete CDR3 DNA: TGTGCCTGGAGTCTTCACTGGGGGGCGTAT.

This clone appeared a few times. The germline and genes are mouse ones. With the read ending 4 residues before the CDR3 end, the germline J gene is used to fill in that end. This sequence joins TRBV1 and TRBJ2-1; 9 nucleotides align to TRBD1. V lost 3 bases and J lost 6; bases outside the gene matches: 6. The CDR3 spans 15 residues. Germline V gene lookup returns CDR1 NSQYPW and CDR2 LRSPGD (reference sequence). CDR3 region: CTCSARTGDFAEQFF. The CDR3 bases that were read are TGCACCTGCAGTGCGCGGACAGGGGATTTTGCT. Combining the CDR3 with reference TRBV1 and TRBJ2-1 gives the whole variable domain VTLLEQNPRWRLVPRGQAVNLRCILKNSQYPWMSWYQQDLQKQLQWLFTLRSPGDKEVKSLPGADYLATRVTDTELRLQVANMSQGRTLYCTCSARTGDFAEQFFGPGTRLTVL.

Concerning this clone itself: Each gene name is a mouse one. CDR3 DNA, as far as it was read: TGCACCTGCAGTGCCCAATATAGTCAAAAC. Translating gives CTCSAQYSQN. The entire CDR3 sequence reads CTCSAQYSQNTLYF. The rearrangement joins TRBV1 to TRBJ2-4; D is unclear. The DNA ends 4 residues before the CDR3 does, and the rest of the CDR3 is filled in from the germline J gene. With 3 bases removed from V and 0 bases from J, the gap between germline ends came to 7 bases. The CDR3 is 14 residues long. Germline values: CDR1 NSQYPW, CDR2 LRSPGD (reference sequence).

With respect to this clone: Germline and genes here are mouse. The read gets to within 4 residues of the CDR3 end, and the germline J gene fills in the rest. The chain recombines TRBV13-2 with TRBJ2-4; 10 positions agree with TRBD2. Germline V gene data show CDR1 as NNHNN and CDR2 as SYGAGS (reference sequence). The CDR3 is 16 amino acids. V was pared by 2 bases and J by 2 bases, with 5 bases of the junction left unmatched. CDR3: CASGETGGSIQNTLYF. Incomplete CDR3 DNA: TGTGCCAGCGGTGAGACTGGGGGGAGTATTCAAAAC.

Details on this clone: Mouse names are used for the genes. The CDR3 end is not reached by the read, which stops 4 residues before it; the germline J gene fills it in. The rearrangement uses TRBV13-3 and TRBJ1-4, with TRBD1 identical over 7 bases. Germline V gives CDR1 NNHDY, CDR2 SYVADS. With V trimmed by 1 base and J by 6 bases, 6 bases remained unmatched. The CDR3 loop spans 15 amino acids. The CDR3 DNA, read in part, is TGTGCCAGCAGTGATCTACAGGGGAGGGACGAA. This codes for CASSDLQGRDE. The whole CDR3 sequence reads CASSDLQGRDERLFF.

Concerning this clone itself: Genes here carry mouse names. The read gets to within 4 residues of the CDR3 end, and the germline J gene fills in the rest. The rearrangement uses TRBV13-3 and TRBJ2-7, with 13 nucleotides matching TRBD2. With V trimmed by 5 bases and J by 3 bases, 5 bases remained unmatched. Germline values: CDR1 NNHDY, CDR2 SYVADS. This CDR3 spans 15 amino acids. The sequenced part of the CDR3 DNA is TGTGCCAGCAGCAACCGGGACTGGGGGGGCTAT. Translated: CASSNRDWGGY. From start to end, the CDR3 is CASSNRDWGGYEQYF.

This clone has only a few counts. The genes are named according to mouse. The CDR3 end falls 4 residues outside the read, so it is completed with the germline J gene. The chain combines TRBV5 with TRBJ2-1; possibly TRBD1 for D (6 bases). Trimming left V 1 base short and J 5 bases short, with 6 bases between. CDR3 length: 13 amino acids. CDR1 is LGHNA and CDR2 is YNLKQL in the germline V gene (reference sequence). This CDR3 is CASSQGTDAEQFF. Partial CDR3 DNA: TGTGCCAGCAGCCAAGGGACAGATGCT.

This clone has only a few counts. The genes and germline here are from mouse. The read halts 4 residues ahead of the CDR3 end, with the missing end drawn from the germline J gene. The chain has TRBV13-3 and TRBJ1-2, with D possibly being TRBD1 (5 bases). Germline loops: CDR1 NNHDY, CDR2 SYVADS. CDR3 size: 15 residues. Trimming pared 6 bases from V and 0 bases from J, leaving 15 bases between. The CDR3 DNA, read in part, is TGTGCCAGCACCAAAAGGCAGGGTGCAAACTCC. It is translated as CASTKRQGANS. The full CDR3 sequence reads CASTKRQGANSDYTF.

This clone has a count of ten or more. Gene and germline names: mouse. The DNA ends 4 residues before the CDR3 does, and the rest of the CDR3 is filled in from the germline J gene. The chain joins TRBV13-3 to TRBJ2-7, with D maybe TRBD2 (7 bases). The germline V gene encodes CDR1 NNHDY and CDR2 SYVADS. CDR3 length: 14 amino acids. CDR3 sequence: CASSEWGAQYEQYF. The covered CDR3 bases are TGTGCCAGCAGTGAATGGGGGGCCCAATAT.

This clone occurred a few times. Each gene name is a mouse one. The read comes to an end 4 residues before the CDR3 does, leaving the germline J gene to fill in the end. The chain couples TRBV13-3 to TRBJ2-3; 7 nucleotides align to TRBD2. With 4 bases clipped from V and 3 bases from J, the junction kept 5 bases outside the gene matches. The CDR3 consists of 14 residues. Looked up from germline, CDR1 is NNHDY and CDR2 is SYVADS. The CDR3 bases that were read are TGTGCCAGCAGTCTGGGGGTGGGGGCAGAA. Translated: CASSLGVGAE. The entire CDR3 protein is CASSLGVGAETLYF.

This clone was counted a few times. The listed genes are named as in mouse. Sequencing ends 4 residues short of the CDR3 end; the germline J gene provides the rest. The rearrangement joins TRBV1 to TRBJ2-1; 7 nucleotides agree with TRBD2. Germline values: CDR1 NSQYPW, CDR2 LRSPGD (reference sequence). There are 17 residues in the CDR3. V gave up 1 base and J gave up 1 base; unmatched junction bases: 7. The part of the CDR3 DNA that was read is TGCACCTGCAGTGCAGTCCTCCCTGGGGGAAACTATGCT. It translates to CTCSAVLPGGNYA. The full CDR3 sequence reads CTCSAVLPGGNYAEQFF. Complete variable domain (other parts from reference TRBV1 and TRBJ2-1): VTLLEQNPRWRLVPRGQAVNLRCILKNSQYPWMSWYQQDLQKQLQWLFTLRSPGDKEVKSLPGADYLATRVTDTELRLQVANMSQGRTLYCTCSAVLPGGNYAEQFFGPGTRLTVL.

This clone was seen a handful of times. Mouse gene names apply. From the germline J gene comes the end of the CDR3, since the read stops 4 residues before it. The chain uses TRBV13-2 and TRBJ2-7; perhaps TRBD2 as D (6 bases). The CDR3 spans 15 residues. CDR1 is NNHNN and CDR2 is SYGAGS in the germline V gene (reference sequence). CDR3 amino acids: CASGDTGTRGYEQYF. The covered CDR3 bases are TGTGCCAGCGGTGACACCGGGACTAGGGGATAT.

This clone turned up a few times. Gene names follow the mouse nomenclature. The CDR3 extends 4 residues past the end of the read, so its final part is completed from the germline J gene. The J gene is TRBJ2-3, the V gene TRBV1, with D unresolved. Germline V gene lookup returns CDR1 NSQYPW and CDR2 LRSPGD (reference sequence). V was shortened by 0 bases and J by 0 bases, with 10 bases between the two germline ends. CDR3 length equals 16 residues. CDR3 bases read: TGCACCTGCAGTGCAGATGGAGGGTACAGTGCAGAA. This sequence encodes CTCSADGGYSAE. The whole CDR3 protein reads CTCSADGGYSAETLYF.

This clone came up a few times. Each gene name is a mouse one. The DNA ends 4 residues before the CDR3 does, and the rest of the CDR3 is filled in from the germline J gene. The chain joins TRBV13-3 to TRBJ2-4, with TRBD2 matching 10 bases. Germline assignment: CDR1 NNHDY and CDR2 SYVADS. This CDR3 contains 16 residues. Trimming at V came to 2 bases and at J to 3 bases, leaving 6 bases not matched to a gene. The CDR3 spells CASSDWGGARQNTLYF. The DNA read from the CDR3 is TGTGCCAGCAGTGACTGGGGGGGCGCCAGGCAAAAC.

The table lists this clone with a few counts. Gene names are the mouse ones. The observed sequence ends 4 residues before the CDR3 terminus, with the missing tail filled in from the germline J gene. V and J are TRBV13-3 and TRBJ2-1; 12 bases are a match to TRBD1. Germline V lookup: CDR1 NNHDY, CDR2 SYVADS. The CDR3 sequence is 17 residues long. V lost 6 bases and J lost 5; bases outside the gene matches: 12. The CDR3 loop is CASTSPGTGGGDAEQFF. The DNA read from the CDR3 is TGTGCCAGCACCAGTCCCGGGACAGGGGGCGGGGATGCT.

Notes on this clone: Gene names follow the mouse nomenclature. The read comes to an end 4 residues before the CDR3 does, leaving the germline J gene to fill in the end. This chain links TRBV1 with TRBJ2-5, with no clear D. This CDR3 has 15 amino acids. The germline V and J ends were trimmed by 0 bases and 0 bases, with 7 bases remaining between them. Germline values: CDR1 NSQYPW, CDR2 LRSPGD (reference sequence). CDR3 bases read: TGCACCTGCAGTGCAGAACTTATTAACCAAGAC. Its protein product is CTCSAELINQD. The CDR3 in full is CTCSAELINQDTQYF.

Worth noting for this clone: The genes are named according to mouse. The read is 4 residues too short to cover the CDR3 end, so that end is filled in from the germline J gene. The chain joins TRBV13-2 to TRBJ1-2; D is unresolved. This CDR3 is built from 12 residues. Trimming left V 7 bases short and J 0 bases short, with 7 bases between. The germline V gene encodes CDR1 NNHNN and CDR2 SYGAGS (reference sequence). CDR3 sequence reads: CASPPANSDYTF. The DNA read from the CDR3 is TGTGCCAGCCCGCCAGCAAACTCC.

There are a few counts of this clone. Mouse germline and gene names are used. CDR3 residues: CASSMAGGAERLFF. The part of the CDR3 DNA that was read is TGTGCCAGCAGTATGGCAGGGGGCGCCGAA. The V call is TRBV19, the J call TRBJ1-4; 8 nucleotides align to TRBD1. The read terminates 4 residues ahead of where the CDR3 ends, so the germline J gene completes it. The CDR3 has 14 residues. Germline values: CDR1 FNHDT, CDR2 SITEND (reference sequence).

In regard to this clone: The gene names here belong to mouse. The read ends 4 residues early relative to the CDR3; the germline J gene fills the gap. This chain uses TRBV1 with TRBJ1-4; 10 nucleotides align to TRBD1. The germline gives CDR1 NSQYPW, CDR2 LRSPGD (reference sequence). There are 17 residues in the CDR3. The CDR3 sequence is CTCSADGDRGAGERLFF. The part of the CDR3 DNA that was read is TGCACCTGCAGTGCAGATGGGGACAGGGGTGCCGGCGAA. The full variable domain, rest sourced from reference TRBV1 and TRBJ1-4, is VTLLEQNPRWRLVPRGQAVNLRCILKNSQYPWMSWYQQDLQKQLQWLFTLRSPGDKEVKSLPGADYLATRVTDTELRLQVANMSQGRTLYCTCSADGDRGAGERLFFGHGTKLSVL.

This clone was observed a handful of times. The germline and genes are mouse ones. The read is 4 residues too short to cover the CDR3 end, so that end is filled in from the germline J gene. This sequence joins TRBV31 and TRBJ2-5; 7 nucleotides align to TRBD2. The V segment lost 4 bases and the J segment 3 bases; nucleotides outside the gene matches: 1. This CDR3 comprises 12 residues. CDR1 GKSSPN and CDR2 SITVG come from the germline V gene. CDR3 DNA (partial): TGTGCCTGGACACTGGGGCAAGAC. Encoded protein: CAWTLGQD. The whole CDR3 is CAWTLGQDTQYF.

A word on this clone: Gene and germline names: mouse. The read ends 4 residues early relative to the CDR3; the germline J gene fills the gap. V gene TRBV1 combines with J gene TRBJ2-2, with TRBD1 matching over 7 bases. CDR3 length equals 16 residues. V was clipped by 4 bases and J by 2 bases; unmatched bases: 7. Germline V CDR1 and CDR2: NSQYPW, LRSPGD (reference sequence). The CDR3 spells CTCSGQGRANTGQLYF. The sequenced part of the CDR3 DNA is TGCACCTGCAGTGGACAGGGTCGGGCGAACACCGGG.

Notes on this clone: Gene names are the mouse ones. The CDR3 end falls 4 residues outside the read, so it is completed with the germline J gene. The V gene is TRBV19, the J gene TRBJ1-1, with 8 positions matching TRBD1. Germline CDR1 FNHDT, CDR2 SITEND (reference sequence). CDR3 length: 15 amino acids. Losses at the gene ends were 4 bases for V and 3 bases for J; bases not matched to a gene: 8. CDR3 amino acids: CASSPSTGVDTEVFF. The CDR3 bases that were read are TGTGCCAGCAGTCCCTCGACAGGGGTGGACACA.